This T cell receptor (beta chain) was profiled in a study of blood T cell repertoires in COVID-19. Study-wide background: The United States, Italy and Spain were the sources of the acute and convalescent COVID-19 samples.

Sequencing used immunoSEQ multiplex PCR; TCRdb keeps in-frame clones, though not all of them. In the table there are 180,000 or so clones, approximately 85% of which are singletons. Germline V gene data show CDR1 as SGHDT and CDR2 as YYEEEE. With 0 bases clipped from V and 7 bases from J, the junction kept 6 bases outside the gene matches. The CDR3 runs 15 residues. The chain carries TRBV5-6 and TRBJ2-1; 8 nucleotides agree with TRBD1. The sample consisted of peripheral blood. This TCR derives from a man in his sixties who had recovered from COVID-19. The CDR3 DNA follows: TGTGCCAGCAGCTTGGAGACAGGGGCAGAGAATGAGCAGTTCTTC. It translates to CASSLETGAENEQFF.